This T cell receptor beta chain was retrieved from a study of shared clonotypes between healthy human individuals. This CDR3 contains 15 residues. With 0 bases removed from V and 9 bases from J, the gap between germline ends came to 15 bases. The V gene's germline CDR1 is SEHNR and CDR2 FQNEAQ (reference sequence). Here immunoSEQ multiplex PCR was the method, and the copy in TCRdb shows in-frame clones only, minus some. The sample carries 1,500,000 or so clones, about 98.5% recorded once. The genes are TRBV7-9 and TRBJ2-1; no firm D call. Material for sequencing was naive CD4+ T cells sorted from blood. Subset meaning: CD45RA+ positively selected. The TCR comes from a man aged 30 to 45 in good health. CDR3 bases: TGTGCCAGCAGCTTAGCGGGTCTGGACGTGGGTGAGCAGTTCTTC. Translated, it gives CASSLAGLDVGEQFF.